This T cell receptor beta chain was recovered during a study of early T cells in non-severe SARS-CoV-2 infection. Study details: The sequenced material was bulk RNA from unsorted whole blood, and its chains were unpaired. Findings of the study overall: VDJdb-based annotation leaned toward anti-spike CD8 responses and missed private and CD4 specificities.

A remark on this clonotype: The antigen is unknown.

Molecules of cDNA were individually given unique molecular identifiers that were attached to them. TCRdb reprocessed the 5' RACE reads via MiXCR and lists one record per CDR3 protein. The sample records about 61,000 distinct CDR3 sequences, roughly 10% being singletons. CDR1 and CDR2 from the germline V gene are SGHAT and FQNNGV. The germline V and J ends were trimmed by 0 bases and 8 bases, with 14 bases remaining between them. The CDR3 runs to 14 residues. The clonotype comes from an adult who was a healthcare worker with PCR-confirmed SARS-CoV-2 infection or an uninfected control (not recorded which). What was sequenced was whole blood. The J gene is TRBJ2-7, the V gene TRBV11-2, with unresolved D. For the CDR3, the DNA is TGTGCCAGCAGCTTAGATCCAGGAACATCTAAGCAGTACTTC. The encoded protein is CASSLDPGTSKQYF.